The entry below describes one T cell receptor beta chain. The antigen is undetermined. This specimen includes other DNA sequences encoding the same CDR3. Sequencing targeted expressed TCRB transcripts, as all isolated RNA had been reverse transcribed. Generated by immunoSEQ multiplex PCR, the TCRdb table keeps only in-frame clones and is missing some. Among hundreds of thousands of clones, 15% were seen once, and the ten largest hold about 0.097%. The germline CDR1 and CDR2 sequences are SGHTA and FQGNSA. Between the trimmed V and J ends, which lost 5 bases and 0 bases, there was a span of 3 bases. The CDR3 extends over 12 amino acids. This entry comes from a study of beta chain features in type 1 diabetes. Findings and caveats of the study: Any HLA-type effect on TCRB rearrangement remained unresolved here.

The clonotype comes from a man aged 18 to 30 in good health. The rearrangement joins TRBV7-2 to TRBJ2-3; D uncertain. The sample taken for sequencing was naive CD4+ T cells from blood. The CDR3 sequence is CASSQSTDTQYF. CDR3 bases: TGTGCCAGCAGCCAGAGCACAGATACGCAGTATTTT.